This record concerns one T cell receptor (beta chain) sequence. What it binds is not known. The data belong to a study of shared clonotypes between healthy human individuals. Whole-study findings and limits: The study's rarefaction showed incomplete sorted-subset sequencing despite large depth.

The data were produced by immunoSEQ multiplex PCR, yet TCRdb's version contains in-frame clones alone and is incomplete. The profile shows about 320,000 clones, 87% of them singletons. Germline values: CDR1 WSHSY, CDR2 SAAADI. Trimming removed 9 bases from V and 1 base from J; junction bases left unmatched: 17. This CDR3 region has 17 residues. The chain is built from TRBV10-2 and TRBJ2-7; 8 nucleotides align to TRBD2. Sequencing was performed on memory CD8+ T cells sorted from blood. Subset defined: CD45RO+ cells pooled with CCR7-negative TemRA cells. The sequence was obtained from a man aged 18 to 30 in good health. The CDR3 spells CASGGSLEREKSYEQYF. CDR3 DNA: TGCGCCAGTGGGGGATCCCTAGAGCGGGAGAAATCCTACGAGCAGTACTTC.